Listed below are T cell receptor beta chains from one sample, sequenced in a study of T cell repertoires in cytomegalovirus infection. One entry per CDR3 protein results from TCRdb running MiXCR on the reads. The table lists about 830,000 distinct CDR3 sequences, 30% to 35% of them singletons. These receptors' antigens are unknown. This specimen consisted of cultured CD8+ T cells from PBMCs, obtained from culture after CMV antigen stimulation. All receptors come from a human donor in good health (CMV status not recorded). Some clones in this sample may be carry-over from other donors' samples. Both conserved end residues are part of each CDR3. The order of the fields is V gene, J gene, CDR3 length, D gene, clone size, CDR3 protein, CDR3 DNA. A D gene is named only where the DNA matches it firmly. Not every row has a clone size; where given, it reads once, few, many or a size class.

>TRBV5-1|TRBJ2-7|14|.|.
CVSSLWGLHYEQYF
TGCGTCAGCAGCTTGTGGGGACTCCATTACGAGCAGTACTTC
>TRBV5-1|TRBJ2-5|11|.|many
CASSWAETQYF
TGCGCCAGCAGCTGGGCCGAGACCCAGTACTTC
>TRBV6-1|TRBJ1-2|10|.|.
CAINRVGYTF
TGTGCCATCAACAGGGTTGGCTACACCTTC
>TRBV4-1|TRBJ1-1|16|TRBD1|.
CASSPRVVQGATEAFF
TGCGCCAGCAGCCCACGGGTGGTACAGGGGGCTACTGAAGCTTTCTTT
>TRBV7-2|TRBJ1-1|15|TRBD1|.
CASSVPGQGNTEAFF
TGTGCCAGCAGCGTACCCGGACAGGGAAACACTGAAGCTTTCTTT
>TRBV6-1|TRBJ2-5|13|TRBD1|.
CASTEGGWVRWNF
TGTGCCAGCACTGAAGGGGGCTGGGTTAGGTGGAACTTC
>TRBV6-2/TRBV6-3|TRBJ2-1|16|.|few
CASSYPLALLYNEQFF
TGTGCCAGCAGTTACCCCCTAGCGCTTCTCTACAATGAGCAGTTCTTC
>TRBV6-1|TRBJ2-1|15|.|many
CASSVVTFSYNEQFF
TGTGCCAGCAGTGTGGTCACCTTCTCCTACAATGAGCAGTTCTTC
>TRBV7-9|TRBJ2-5|14|TRBD1|.
CASIRTGLGETQYF
TGTGCCAGCATCCGGACAGGGTTAGGGGAGACCCAGTACTTC
>TRBV12-3/TRBV12-4|TRBJ1-5|14|.|.
CASSQRGANQPQHF
TGTGCCAGCAGTCAAAGGGGGGCCAATCAGCCCCAGCATTTT
>TRBV6-5|TRBJ2-7|15|.|.
CASSYSMGDTYEQYF
TGTGCCAGCAGTTACTCGATGGGGGACACCTACGAGCAGTACTTC
>TRBV7-9|TRBJ2-7|13|.|.
CASSPKEGYEQYF
TGTGCCAGCAGCCCAAAAGAGGGGTACGAGCAGTACTTC
>TRBV6-2/TRBV6-3|TRBJ1-4|16|TRBD1|few
CASSYMGRDRNEKLFF
TGTGCCAGCAGTTATATGGGCCGGGACAGGAATGAAAAACTGTTTTTT
>TRBV7-6|TRBJ2-3|17|TRBD2|.
CASSFPTSGGEGDTQYF
TGTGCCAGCAGCTTCCCAACTAGCGGGGGGGAAGGAGATACGCAGTATTTT
>TRBV27|TRBJ1-1|16|.|.
CASSWGPGFLNTEAFF
TGTGCCAGCAGTTGGGGACCAGGGTTCTTGAACACTGAAGCTTTCTTT
>TRBV24-1|TRBJ2-2|15|.|.
CATSDLRADTGELFF
TGTGCCACCAGTGATTTGAGGGCAGACACCGGGGAGCTGTTTTTT
>TRBV6-2/TRBV6-3|TRBJ2-3|15|TRBD2|many
CASRKTGTSGDTQYF
TGTGCCAGCAGAAAGACCGGGACTAGCGGAGATACGCAGTATTTT
>TRBV5-6|TRBJ2-2|13|.|.
CASSRGFTGELFF
TGTGCCAGCAGCCGAGGGTTTACCGGGGAGCTGTTTTTT
>TRBV12-3/TRBV12-4|TRBJ1-1|12|.|.
CASGTGPDEAFF
TGTGCCAGTGGGACCGGACCCGACGAAGCTTTCTTT
>TRBV6-2/TRBV6-3|TRBJ2-1|16|TRBD2|few
CASSYSAAGGSNEQFF
TGTGCCAGCAGTTACTCTGCAGCGGGGGGGTCCAATGAGCAGTTCTTC
>TRBV12-3/TRBV12-4|TRBJ2-6|15|.|.
CASSSSGSGANVLTF
TGTGCCAGCAGTTCCTCGGGTTCTGGGGCCAACGTCCTGACTTTC
>TRBV6-1|TRBJ2-1|16|.|.
CASSLRGDMYLSEQFF
TGTGCCAGCAGTCTACGTGGGGACATGTATTTGAGTGAGCAGTTCTTC
>TRBV3-1|TRBJ2-4|19|TRBD2|few
CASSQAGSGFHPAKNIQYF
TGTGCCAGCAGCCAAGCGGGTAGCGGGTTCCATCCAGCCAAAAACATTCAGTACTTC
>TRBV15|TRBJ2-1|18|TRBD2|.
CATSRDSILAGGGNEQFF
TGTGCCACCAGCAGAGATTCTATTCTAGCGGGGGGTGGCAATGAGCAGTTCTTC
>TRBV7-9|TRBJ1-4|13|.|.
CASSSRSRHGLFF
TGTGCCAGCAGCTCCAGGAGCCGACATGGCCTGTTTTTT
>TRBV4-2|TRBJ1-1|16|TRBD1|.
CASSHWAGQVDTEAFF
TGTGCCAGCAGCCACTGGGCCGGACAGGTCGACACTGAAGCTTTCTTT
>TRBV6-2/TRBV6-3|TRBJ1-6|14|.|.
CASSYSRYNSPLHF
TGTGCCAGCAGTTACTCCCGCTATAATTCACCCCTCCACTTT
>TRBV29-1|TRBJ1-4|16|TRBD1|.
CSVVGTEAPTNEKLFF
TGCAGCGTTGTCGGGACAGAGGCCCCAACTAATGAAAAACTGTTTTTT
>TRBV6-5|TRBJ1-1|14|.|.
CASSYSRQALEAFF
TGTGCCAGCAGTTACTCGCGCCAGGCCCTTGAAGCTTTCTTT
>TRBV6-2/TRBV6-3|TRBJ2-3|17|TRBD1|few
CASTLDRRSSSTDTQYF
TGTGCCAGCACCTTGGACAGGCGAAGCTCTAGCACAGATACGCAGTATTTT
>TRBV28|TRBJ2-1|17|.|once
CASSLGGTDSSYNEQFF
TGTGCCAGCAGTTTAGGGGGGACGGATTCCTCCTACAATGAGCAGTTCTTC
>TRBV27|TRBJ1-4|15|.|few
CASSSSDREIEKLFF
TGTGCCAGCAGCTCTTCTGACAGAGAAATTGAAAAACTGTTTTTT
>TRBV20-1|TRBJ1-1|11|.|.
CSAPMVPKAFF
TGCAGTGCTCCTATGGTACCAAAAGCTTTCTTT
>TRBV28|TRBJ2-5|14|.|few
CASTKEWGQETQYF
TGTGCCAGCACCAAAGAGTGGGGACAAGAGACCCAGTACTTC
>TRBV5-4|TRBJ2-5|16|.|.
CASSLPTVHYQETQYF
TGTGCCAGCAGCCTCCCAACAGTCCACTACCAAGAGACCCAGTACTTC
>TRBV7-6|TRBJ2-1|16|.|few
CASSLAARGTYNEQFF
TGTGCCAGCAGCTTAGCCGCGCGGGGCACCTACAATGAGCAGTTCTTC
>TRBV7-6|TRBJ2-3|16|TRBD1|few
CASSHLQGMGTDTQYF
TGTGCCAGCAGCCACCTACAGGGGATGGGCACAGATACGCAGTATTTT
>TRBV24-1|TRBJ2-2|13|.|few
CATSERGTGELFF
TGTGCCACCAGTGAAAGGGGGACCGGGGAGCTGTTTTTT
>TRBV6-1|TRBJ2-3|16|.|.
CASPAGAAVSTDTQYF
TGTGCCAGCCCCGCGGGGGCAGCTGTTAGCACAGATACGCAGTATTTT
>TRBV7-3|TRBJ2-3|17|TRBD2|.
CASSLRGGTSGEGTQYF
TGTGCCAGCAGCTTAAGGGGCGGGACTAGCGGGGAAGGGACGCAGTATTTT
>TRBV7-8|TRBJ1-5|16|.|medium-sized
CASSLGGGDSNQPQHF
TGTGCCAGCAGCTTAGGCGGGGGGGATAGCAATCAGCCCCAGCATTTT
>TRBV12-3/TRBV12-4|TRBJ2-3|13|.|.
CASSWTITDTQYF
TGTGCCAGCAGTTGGACAATCACAGATACGCAGTATTTT
>TRBV19|TRBJ2-2|15|.|.
CASSGSVTNTGELFF
TGTGCCAGTAGTGGGTCAGTCACAAACACCGGGGAGCTGTTTTTT
>TRBV5-4|TRBJ2-3|12|.|few
CASSLEGGTQYF
TGTGCCAGCAGCTTGGAGGGTGGTACGCAGTATTTT
>TRBV7-2|TRBJ1-3|16|.|.
CASSSAHPRSGNTIYF
TGTGCCAGCAGCTCCGCCCACCCCCGCTCTGGAAACACCATATATTTT
>TRBV27|TRBJ1-2|14|.|few
CASSLLGGAGGYTF
TGTGCCAGCAGTTTACTGGGGGGGGCTGGTGGCTACACCTTC
>TRBV12-5|TRBJ1-2|15|.|.
CASGPHRDSNYGYTF
TGTGCTAGTGGCCCCCACAGAGACTCTAACTATGGCTACACCTTC
>TRBV12-3/TRBV12-4|TRBJ1-2|14|.|few
CASSPAGQNYGYTF
TGTGCCAGCAGCCCGGCCGGACAGAACTATGGCTACACCTTC
>TRBV20-1|TRBJ1-1|17|.|.
CSARGSFSWGWNTEAFF
TGCAGTGCTAGAGGATCATTTTCGTGGGGGTGGAACACTGAAGCTTTCTTT
>TRBV6-5|TRBJ2-3|9|TRBD1|.
CATTGGKYF
TGTGCCACGACAGGGGGGAAGTATTTT
>TRBV7-9|TRBJ1-4|12|.|many
CASISPGEKLFF
TGTGCCAGCATTAGTCCTGGGGAAAAACTGTTTTTT
>TRBV27|TRBJ1-5|16|.|.
CASSLSWANSNQPQHF
TGTGCCAGCAGTTTATCATGGGCGAATAGCAATCAGCCCCAGCATTTT
>TRBV7-2|TRBJ2-7|19|.|many
CASSLDWGAPRSSGYEQYF
TGTGCCAGCAGCTTAGATTGGGGGGCGCCTCGATCATCAGGCTACGAGCAGTACTTC